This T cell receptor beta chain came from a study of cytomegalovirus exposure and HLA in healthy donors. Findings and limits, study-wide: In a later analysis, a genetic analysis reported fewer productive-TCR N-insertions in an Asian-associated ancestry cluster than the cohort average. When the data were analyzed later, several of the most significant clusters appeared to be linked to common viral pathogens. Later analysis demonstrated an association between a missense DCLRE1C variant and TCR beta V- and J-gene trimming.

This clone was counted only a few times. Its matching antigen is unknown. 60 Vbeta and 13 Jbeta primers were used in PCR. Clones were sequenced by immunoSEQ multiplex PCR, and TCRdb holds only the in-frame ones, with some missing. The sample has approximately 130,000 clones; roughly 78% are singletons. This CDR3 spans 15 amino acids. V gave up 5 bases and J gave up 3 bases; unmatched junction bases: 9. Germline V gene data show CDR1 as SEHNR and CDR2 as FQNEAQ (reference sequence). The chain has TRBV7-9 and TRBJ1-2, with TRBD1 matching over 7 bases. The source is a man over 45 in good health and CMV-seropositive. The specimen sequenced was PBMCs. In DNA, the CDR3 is TGTGCCAGCAGCGCCCGGGACAGAGGGGACTATGGCTACACCTTC. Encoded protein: CASSARDRGDYGYTF.